This T cell receptor beta chain was sequenced for a study of T cells in tumors after PD-1 blockade (dated by TCRdb to about 2019). About the study as a whole: Patients were excluded if they had prior checkpoint blockade, use of systemic immunosuppressants, or recent radiotherapy or other anti-cancer therapy within 4 weeks. Treatment consisted of either cemiplimab 350 mg every 2 weeks or pembrolizumab 200 mg every 3 weeks. A subset of patients also received ongoing daily vismodegib 150 mg during anti-PD-1 treatment. On average, peripheral blood samples yielded 33,000 or so unique clonotypes and 100,000 to 140,000 TCR templates (range about 21,000-260,000). The study performed paired single-cell RNA and TCR sequencing on site-matched tumors from BCC or SCC patients before and after anti-PD-1 therapy. To compare clonotypes in blood versus tumor, bulk TCR sequencing was run on fewer than 11 peripheral blood samples drawn from 5 patients. RECIST version 1.1 was the standard used to evaluate clinical response.

Deep TCRbeta sequencing was performed with the immunoSEQ platform. The study's processing was this. For further analysis, only productive rearrangements were exported out of the immunoSEQ Analyzer. T cell phenotypes were assigned to bulk TCRbeta clonotypes by matching to single-cell RNA+TCR-seq clones sharing the same TCRbeta sequence. Using bulk TCR sequencing data, clone enrichment in tumor was calculated by dividing a clone's tumor frequency by the same clone's PBMC frequency. TCRs were grouped by GLIPH into specificity groups, defined as clusters of distinct TCRs likely recognizing common antigens via shared CDR3 motifs. What TCRdb holds here is the immuneACCESS table cut down to in-frame rearrangements. Part of the clones is not present; checked against another copy, under half of the missing clones reflect an unresolved V gene, and the others are unexplained. Clone size and V and J calls were adopted from that table, with D and trimming inferred from the DNA. In this sample the table shows 32,000 or so clones, over 75% of which occur a single time. Under 50% of the sample is taken by the ten largest.

The CDR3 sequence holds 15 residues, the cysteine and phenylalanine included. The entry retains the CDR3 DNA only, 45 bases that are in frame from base 1. Relative to germline, V is missing 4 bases and J is missing 4 bases, with 8 bases of the junction outside any gene match. From a lookup of the germline V gene, CDR1 and CDR2 are SQVTM and ANQGSEA. The research as a whole found: Approximately 41% of the TCR clonotypes from tumors also showed up in blood, and some novel exhausted tumor clones were present in pre-treatment blood, which suggests peripheral recruitment. Where the novel T cell clones came from was not identified, and possible sources could include lymphoid organs or rare unexpanded clones inside the tumor or in the tumor periphery.

What this sample's time point label stands for: before anti-PD-1 therapy. For bulk TCRbeta sequencing, genomic DNA was extracted from tumor biopsies or peripheral blood, and input amounts ranged from 616 ng to 6,004 ng. Every patient had histologically proven advanced or metastatic basal or squamous cell carcinoma and was a poor candidate for surgical resection. The basal cell carcinoma cohort comprised around eleven patients, of whom 8 or 9 had bulk tumor TCR sequencing. About this clone itself: Its antigen is still unknown. Per-base quality was not reported, and no clone a single base away is much larger than it.

Recombination linked TRBV29-1 to TRBJ2-7; 12 nucleotides in the junction match TRBD1. This sample comprised PBMCs, obtained before anti-PD-1 treatment. This TCR came from a human donor with basal cell carcinoma. The DNA reads as follows: TGCAGCGTTGGGATTGAGGGACAGGGGGCTTACGAGCAGTACTTC. Its protein product is CSVGIEGQGAYEQYF.